Shown below are 27 T cell receptor beta chains from a single sample sequenced in a study of persistence of HIV-infected CD4 T cells. Stimulation used 8.5 to 10 ug/mL lysate from CMV-infected fibroblasts. CD40L/CD69 double-negative CD45RO-high memory CD4+ T cells were collected. Antigens for these TCRs are unknown. This was the immunoSEQ version 4 assay in survey mode. Sequencing was performed with immunoSEQ multiplex PCR; in TCRdb, only in-frame clones are kept and a portion is missing. This table has 25,000 to 35,000 clones, roughly 80% appearing once. The sample consisted of CD4+ T cells sorted from PBMCs after approximately 18-hour stimulation, taken from a patient who received antiretroviral therapy. These receptors were taken from an adult woman with HIV who was CMV-seropositive.

This clone was recorded once. This chain joins TRBV18 and TRBJ2-7; unclear D gene. Germline lookup yields CDR1 KGHSH and CDR2 LQKENI. Trimming cost V 3 bases and J 3 bases, with 12 bases left between them. This CDR3 is built from 14 residues. The CDR3 coding sequence is TGTGCCAGCTCACCGCAACCCACCGACTACGAGCAGTACTTC. Protein product: CASSPQPTDYEQYF.

The chain combines TRBV4-1 with TRBJ2-5, with TRBD2 identical over 7 bases. In germline, CDR1 is MGHRA, CDR2 YSYEKL. Trimming removed 0 bases from V and 5 bases from J; junction bases left unmatched: 6. The CDR3 runs 15 residues. Written as DNA, the CDR3 is TGCGCCAGCAGCCAAGATGGGGGAGGGAGGGAGACCCAGTACTTC. Translating it yields CASSQDGGGRETQYF.

The V call is TRBV5-1, the J call TRBJ2-7, with 9 bases fitting TRBD2. The CDR3 sequence is 17 residues long. Germline V gene lookup returns CDR1 SGHRS and CDR2 YFSETQ. The V segment lost 2 bases and the J segment 4 bases; nucleotides outside the gene matches: 13. CDR3 protein: CASSFHSGGPTAYEQYF. The DNA of the CDR3 is TGCGCCAGCAGCTTCCATAGCGGGGGCCCCACAGCTTACGAGCAGTACTTC.

The rearrangement uses TRBV5-1 and TRBJ1-2; a weak D match, TRBD1 (5 bases). Trimming left V 2 bases short and J 2 bases short, with 10 bases between. This CDR3 contains 14 residues. The germline CDR1 and CDR2 sequences are SGHRS and YFSETQ. CDR3 residues: CASSFPGRNYGYTF. CDR3 nucleotide sequence: TGCGCCAGCAGCTTTCCAGGGAGGAACTATGGCTACACCTTC. Complete variable domain (other parts from reference TRBV5-1 and TRBJ1-2): KAGVTQTPRYLIKTRGQQVTLSCSPISGHRSVSWYQQTPGQGLQFLFEYFSETQRNKGNFPGRFSGRQFSNSRSEMNVSTLELGDSALYLCASSFPGRNYGYTFGSGTRLTVV.

This clone was observed a few times. The J gene is TRBJ2-7, the V gene TRBV14; 8 nucleotides align to TRBD1. Germline CDR1 reads SGHDN; CDR2 reads FVKESK. This CDR3 region has 14 residues. With V trimmed by 2 bases and J by 6 bases, 6 bases remained unmatched. CDR3 sequence reads: CASSQLTGASEQYF. CDR3 DNA: TGTGCCAGCAGCCAATTGACAGGGGCCTCCGAGCAGTACTTC.

This clone was detected only once. The chain has TRBV7-9 and TRBJ2-1, with D perhaps assigned TRBD1 or TRBD2 (6 bases each). This CDR3 comprises 15 residues. Germline CDR1 and CDR2: SEHNR and FQNEAQ (reference sequence). Trimming stripped 1 base from V and 6 bases from J, with 13 bases between. In DNA form, the CDR3 reads TGTGCCAGCAGCTTAGGCCGCAGGGGAGGCAATGAGCAGTTCTTC. Protein product: CASSLGRRGGNEQFF.

The rearrangement uses TRBV10-2 and TRBJ1-1; possibly TRBD1 for D (6 bases). Deletions cut 9 bases from V and 4 bases from J, with 9 bases between. CDR1 is WSHSY, CDR2 SAAADI, per germline. The CDR3 extends over 11 amino acids. The CDR3 bases are TGCGCCAGTACAGGGCTCACTGAAGCTTTCTTT. It yields the protein CASTGLTEAFF.

The chain employs TRBV6-5 and TRBJ1-4; 8 nucleotides align to TRBD1. The V gene end was trimmed by 6 bases and the J gene end by 7 bases; junction bases not matched to a gene: 7. The CDR3 contains 14 residues. The germline V gene encodes CDR1 MNHEY and CDR2 SVGAGI. The CDR3 spells CASRAGGRSEKLFF. Written as DNA, the CDR3 is TGTGCCAGCAGAGCAGGGGGCAGAAGTGAAAAACTGTTTTTT.

CDR3 loop: CASSQDALSTYSTDTQYF. In DNA, the CDR3 is TGTGCCAGCAGCCAAGATGCCCTTAGTACTTATAGCACAGATACGCAGTATTTT. The rearrangement uses TRBV4-2 and TRBJ2-3; D not resolved. The CDR3 runs 18 residues. Trimming cost V 0 bases and J 0 bases, with 16 bases left between them. The germline gives CDR1 LGHNA, CDR2 YNFKEQ.

The chain recombines TRBV5-1 with TRBJ1-2, with 9 nucleotides matching TRBD1. Germline assignment: CDR1 SGHRS and CDR2 YFSETQ. CDR3 length equals 15 residues. The trim removed 5 bases at V and 3 bases at J, leaving 8 bases unmatched. DNA for the CDR3: TGCGCCAGCAGGTTCGGGACAGGGAAGGACTATGGCTACACCTTC. This sequence encodes CASRFGTGKDYGYTF. Full variable domain (missing parts from reference TRBV5-1 and TRBJ1-2): KAGVTQTPRYLIKTRGQQVTLSCSPISGHRSVSWYQQTPGQGLQFLFEYFSETQRNKGNFPGRFSGRQFSNSRSEMNVSTLELGDSALYLCASRFGTGKDYGYTFGSGTRLTVV.

This chain joins TRBV5-1 and TRBJ2-2; TRBD1 might be the D (5 bases). The CDR3 loop spans 12 amino acids. Germline CDR1 reads SGHRS; CDR2 reads YFSETQ. V lost 9 bases and J 5 bases, leaving 11 bases between the germline ends. DNA for the CDR3: TGCGCCACCTCAAGGGGAACCGGGGAGCTGTTTTTT. This translates into CATSRGTGELFF. Filled out from reference TRBV5-1 and TRBJ2-2, the complete variable domain reads KAGVTQTPRYLIKTRGQQVTLSCSPISGHRSVSWYQQTPGQGLQFLFEYFSETQRNKGNFPGRFSGRQFSNSRSEMNVSTLELGDSALYLCATSRGTGELFFGEGSRLTVL.

The J gene is TRBJ1-6, the V gene TRBV28; D uncertain. Between the trimmed V and J ends, which lost 5 bases and 7 bases, there was a span of 18 bases. Per germline, CDR1 MDHEN and CDR2 SYDVKM. CDR3 length equals 16 residues. Here the CDR3 DNA reads TGTGCCAGCAGTCCCCGTGGGGTCGGAGGGAATTCACCCCTCCACTTT. Residues: CASSPRGVGGNSPLHF.

In this sample, this clone turned up a few times. The rearrangement uses TRBV6-5 and TRBJ1-6, with TRBD1 matching 8 bases. Germline loops: CDR1 MNHEY, CDR2 SVGAGI. The CDR3 spans 15 residues. The ends lost 7 bases at V and 7 bases at J; junction bases unmatched: 9. The DNA for the CDR3 is TGTGCCAGCAACCGGGACAGGCCGAGGAATTCACCCCTCCACTTT. Translated: CASNRDRPRNSPLHF.

The chain employs TRBV10-3 and TRBJ2-7; TRBD1 aligns across 11 bases. The CDR3 is 15 residues long. Germline CDR1 reads ENHRY; CDR2 reads SYGVKD. V shed 2 bases and J 3 bases; nucleotides not matched to a gene: 3. CDR3 residues: CAISEGTGGDYEQYF. CDR3 in DNA: TGTGCCATCAGTGAGGGGACAGGGGGAGACTACGAGCAGTACTTC.

The chain has TRBV6-6 and TRBJ2-3; D remains unclear. Between the trimmed V and J ends, which lost 6 bases and 6 bases, there was a span of 13 bases. This CDR3 is built from 13 residues. Germline-derived CDR1 and CDR2 are MNHNY and SVGAGI (reference sequence). CDR3 sequence: CASSRLVSDTQYF. The CDR3 nucleotides read TGTGCCAGCAGCCGCCTCGTTTCTGATACGCAGTATTTT.

This sequence joins TRBV30 and TRBJ1-6, with D uncertain. This CDR3 comprises 14 residues. Germline-derived CDR1 and CDR2 are GTSNPN and SVGIG (reference sequence). V shed 0 bases and J shed 7 bases, with 10 bases lying between them. The CDR3 sequence: CAWSVPDLNSPLHF. Here the CDR3 DNA reads TGTGCCTGGAGTGTACCGGACTTGAATTCACCCCTCCACTTT.

The chain combines TRBV12-5 with TRBJ2-5; D call uncertain. Germline-derived CDR1 and CDR2 are LGHNT and FRNRAP. Trimming cost V 4 bases and J 5 bases, with 14 bases left between them. The CDR3 spans 14 residues. CDR3 DNA: TGTGCTAGTGGTTCGTTTGGGCCAGTTGAGACCCAGTACTTC. Encoded protein: CASGSFGPVETQYF.

This clone was recorded only once. The chain employs TRBV5-1 and TRBJ2-3; 10 bases map to TRBD1. Looked up from germline, CDR1 is SGHRS and CDR2 is YFSETQ. Losses at the gene ends were 2 bases for V and 4 bases for J; bases not matched to a gene: 1. This CDR3 is built from 14 residues. CDR3 sequence: CASSLGQGADTQYF. Here the CDR3 DNA reads TGCGCCAGCAGCTTAGGACAGGGGGCAGATACGCAGTATTTT. The full variable domain, with the rest looked up from reference TRBV5-1 and TRBJ2-3, is KAGVTQTPRYLIKTRGQQVTLSCSPISGHRSVSWYQQTPGQGLQFLFEYFSETQRNKGNFPGRFSGRQFSNSRSEMNVSTLELGDSALYLCASSLGQGADTQYFGPGTRLTVL.

The chain uses TRBV19 and TRBJ1-5, with TRBD1 as a possible D gene (5 bases). The CDR3 runs 17 residues. Germline V gene data show CDR1 as LNHDA and CDR2 as SQIVND (reference sequence). V gave up 7 bases and J gave up 3 bases, with 22 bases separating them. CDR3 nucleotides: TGTGCCAGTAACGCGCCACCGGGGGGAGGGCTCAATCAGCCCCAGCATTTT. This codes for CASNAPPGGGLNQPQHF.

The chain has TRBV7-2 and TRBJ1-1; no firm D call. Germline CDR1 SGHTA, CDR2 FQGNSA. This CDR3 comprises 16 residues. Trimming left V 0 bases short and J 5 bases short, with 16 bases between. The CDR3 DNA reads as TGTGCCAGCAGCTTAGCGACCTTCGGGATCCCAACTGAAGCTTTCTTT. Its translation is CASSLATFGIPTEAFF.

The V gene is TRBV5-1, the J gene TRBJ2-3, with 7 bases identical to TRBD1. From germline, CDR1 is SGHRS and CDR2 YFSETQ. CDR3 size: 16 residues. J was trimmed by 0 bases and V by 4 bases; bases with no gene match: 8. The CDR3 is CASSPGTAPSTDTQYF. Written as DNA, the CDR3 is TGCGCCAGCAGCCCAGGGACAGCCCCTAGCACAGATACGCAGTATTTT.

The chain couples TRBV29-1 to TRBJ1-6; no reliable D call. Germline lookup yields CDR1 SQVTM and CDR2 ANQGSEA. The V end lost 7 bases, the J end lost 0 bases, and 16 bases lay between the germline ends. CDR3 size: 16 residues. CDR3 in DNA: TGCAGCGCTAAAGCTCGCAAAAGCTCCTATAATTCACCCCTCCACTTT. This sequence encodes CSAKARKSSYNSPLHF. Drawing the rest from reference TRBV29-1 and TRBJ1-6, the complete variable domain is SAVISQKPSRDICQRGTSLTIQCQVDSQVTMMFWYRQQPGQSLTLIATANQGSEATYESGFVIDKFPISRPNLTFSTLTVSNMSPEDSSIYLCSAKARKSSYNSPLHFGNGTRLTVT.

The V call is TRBV5-1, the J call TRBJ1-6, with D unclear. Germline loops: CDR1 SGHRS, CDR2 YFSETQ. The CDR3 is 16 residues long. Trimming left V 2 bases short and J 5 bases short, with 14 bases between. The CDR3: CASSLARADNNSPLHF. The DNA for the CDR3 is TGCGCCAGCAGCTTAGCGAGGGCAGACAATAATTCACCCCTCCACTTT. Full variable domain (outside the CDR3, taken from reference TRBV5-1 and TRBJ1-6): KAGVTQTPRYLIKTRGQQVTLSCSPISGHRSVSWYQQTPGQGLQFLFEYFSETQRNKGNFPGRFSGRQFSNSRSEMNVSTLELGDSALYLCASSLARADNNSPLHFGNGTRLTVT.

The chain links TRBV5-6 to TRBJ1-2; a weak D match, TRBD1 (5 bases). Germline V CDR1 and CDR2: SGHDT, YYEEEE. The CDR3 sequence is 14 residues long. Trimming cost V 5 bases and J 2 bases, with 13 bases left between them. The CDR3 is CASSRDGANYGYTF. CDR3 bases: TGTGCCAGCAGTCGGGACGGGGCAAACTATGGCTACACCTTC. Drawing the rest from reference TRBV5-6 and TRBJ1-2, the complete variable domain is DAGVTQSPTHLIKTRGQQVTLRCSPKSGHDTVSWYQQALGQGPQFIFQYYEEEERQRGNFPDRFSGHQFPNYSSELNVNALLLGDSALYLCASSRDGANYGYTFGSGTRLTVV.

This chain connects TRBV18 to TRBJ1-6; D is possibly TRBD1 (5 bases). This CDR3 region has 13 residues. Between the trimmed V and J ends, which lost 4 bases and 4 bases, there was a span of 5 bases. Germline loops: CDR1 KGHSH, CDR2 LQKENI. CDR3 sequence: CASSQGYNSPLHF. The DNA for the CDR3 is TGTGCCAGCTCACAGGGGTATAATTCACCCCTCCACTTT.

The genes are TRBV19 and TRBJ2-4; D ambiguous. V lost 2 bases, J lost 7 bases, and 9 bases lay in between. The CDR3 sequence is 13 residues long. Germline V gene sequence: CDR1 LNHDA, CDR2 SQIVND (reference sequence). CDR3 sequence reads: CASSIKTRNIQYF. The CDR3 DNA is TGTGCCAGTAGTATAAAAACACGGAACATTCAGTACTTC.

The chain recombines TRBV12-5 with TRBJ2-5, with D perhaps matching TRBD1 (5 bases). Germline V gene sequence: CDR1 LGHNT, CDR2 FRNRAP. V shed 5 bases and J shed 4 bases, with 17 bases lying between them. The CDR3 length is 15 residues. DNA of the CDR3: TGTGCTAGTGGTATGCCCTCTCCAGGGTCAGAGACCCAGTACTTC. Translating gives CASGMPSPGSETQYF.